This note documents a single TCR beta chain sequence. Germline CDR1 and CDR2: LNHDA and SQIVND (reference sequence). V shed 3 bases and J 0 bases; nucleotides not matched to a gene: 13. This CDR3 spans 20 amino acids. The data stem from a study of blood T cell repertoires in COVID-19. About the research overall: COVID-19 samples from acute and convalescent phases originated in the United States, Italy and Spain.

Sequencing used immunoSEQ multiplex PCR; TCRdb keeps in-frame clones, though not all of them. The sample has approximately 170,000 clones, more than 80% seen once. This TCR came from an older woman with COVID-19, enrolled during active disease. V usage is TRBV19 and J usage is TRBJ2-1; TRBD1 agrees at 11 bases. Sequenced material: peripheral blood. Here the CDR3 reads CASSIRGQGVISSSYNEQFF. The CDR3 DNA reads as TGTGCCAGTAGTATCCGGGGACAGGGGGTGATTTCGAGCTCCTACAATGAGCAGTTCTTC. The entire variable domain, with the rest obtained from reference TRBV19 and TRBJ2-1, is as follows: DGGITQSPKYLFRKEGQNVTLSCEQNLNHDAMYWYRQDPGQGLRLIYYSQIVNDFQKGDIAEGYSVSREKKESFPLTVTSAQKNPTAFYLCASSIRGQGVISSSYNEQFFGPGTRLTVL.